The 25 T cell receptor beta chains below all came from one sample that was sequenced in a study of CD8+CD57+ T cells in acquired aplastic anemia. TCR beta VDJ and CDR3 were profiled, and genomic DNA was the template. TCRdb reprocessed the reads with MiXCR, giving one entry per CDR3 protein. The data show a few hundred thousand distinct CDR3 sequences, with 60% to 65% seen just once and 25% to 30% held by the top ten. Sequencing used sorted CD4+, CD8+, or CD8+CD57+ T cells (not recorded which) from PBMCs. All receptors derive from a human donor in good health.

J is TRBJ2-3 and V is TRBV20-1; D is possibly TRBD2 (5 bases). The length of the CDR3 is 13 residues. Germline V gene lookup returns CDR1 DFQATT and CDR2 SNEGSKA (reference sequence). V was pared by 1 base and J by 7 bases, with 12 bases between. The CDR3 region has the DNA TGCAGTGCTAGAGGGGCGGAGGTATATACGCAGTATTTT. Its protein product is CSARGAEVYTQYF.

The chain joins TRBV4-2 to TRBJ2-7; D is ambiguous. The CDR3 totals 13 residues. The germline V and J ends were trimmed by 1 base and 7 bases, with 11 bases remaining between them. CDR1 and CDR2 (germline): LGHNA, YNFKEQ. CDR3 region: CASSQGSGREQYF. CDR3 nucleotide sequence: TGTGCCAGCAGCCAAGGGTCCGGAAGAGAGCAGTACTTC.

As concerns this clonotype: Because it lacks the conserved phenylalanine or tryptophan at the end, this CDR3 is likely a read error. Because the CDR3's place on the DNA is in doubt, the DNA is left out and the CDR3 is given as listed by TCRdb. The chain couples TRBV12-3 or TRBV12-4 to TRBJ1-2; the D call of TRBD1 is as the table states it, not checked on the DNA. The CDR3 sequence runs 8 residues, both termini included. CDR3 region: CASSFSQG.

The rearrangement links TRBV24-1 to TRBJ2-1; D is perhaps TRBD2 (5 bases). Germline values: CDR1 KGHDR, CDR2 SFDVKD. The CDR3 totals 13 residues. The V end was cut by 1 base, the J end by 9 bases, with 9 bases between. The DNA of the CDR3 is TGTGCCACCAGTGATTTATGGGCGGGTGAGCAGTTCTTC. The encoded protein is CATSDLWAGEQFF.

CDR3 region: CASSYSGVSYEQYF. CDR3 DNA sequence: TGTGCCAGCAGCTACTCAGGGGTCTCCTACGAGCAGTACTTC. This chain links TRBV13 with TRBJ2-7; weak D call: TRBD1 (6 bases). CDR1 is PRHDT and CDR2 is FYEKMQ in the germline V gene (reference sequence). V was shortened by 4 bases and J by 0 bases, with 10 bases between the two germline ends. The CDR3 totals 14 residues.

J is TRBJ1-2 and V is TRBV10-2, with TRBD1 matching over 8 bases. The V and J ends lost 7 bases and 4 bases, in that order; junction bases with no gene match: 5. CDR1 is WSHSY, CDR2 SAAADI, per germline. The CDR3 is made up of 13 amino acids. In nucleotides, the CDR3 is TGCGCCAGCATAGGACAGGGAGGCTATGGCTACACCTTC. It codes for CASIGQGGYGYTF.

This clonotype was detected many times. This chain joins TRBV20-1 and TRBJ1-1; the D gene is possibly TRBD1 (6 bases). CDR3 length: 14 residues. The V gene lost 0 bases and the J gene lost 4 bases, with 12 bases spanning the gap. CDR1 and CDR2 from the germline V gene are DFQATT and SNEGSKA (reference sequence). CDR3 coding DNA: TGCAGTGCTAGAGATACAGGGTTGAGCACTGAAGCTTTCTTT. Its protein is CSARDTGLSTEAFF.

The DNA of the CDR3 is TGCAGGCCCAGCCGATCCGGACAGGGCAGGTCAGATACGCAGTATTTT. This encodes CRPSRSGQGRSDTQYF. The chain carries TRBV20-1 and TRBJ2-3, with TRBD1 identical over 8 bases. This CDR3 is 16 amino acids long. CDR1 and CDR2 from the germline V gene are DFQATT and SNEGSKA (reference sequence).

CDR3 nucleotide sequence: TGTGCCAGTAGTCCGACAGATTACACTGAAGCTTTCTTT. Amino acids: CASSPTDYTEAFF. J is TRBJ1-1 and V is TRBV19, with D maybe TRBD1 (5 bases). Between the trimmed V and J ends, which lost 5 bases and 3 bases, there was a span of 10 bases. From germline, CDR1 is LNHDA and CDR2 SQIVND (reference sequence). There are 13 residues in the CDR3.

This chain joins TRBV7-2 and TRBJ2-3; 7 bases line up with TRBD1. Per germline, CDR1 SGHTA and CDR2 FQGNSA. The CDR3 covers 14 residues. Losses at the gene ends were 1 base for V and 6 bases for J; bases not matched to a gene: 4. CDR3 nucleotides: TGTGCCAGCAGCTTAGGCAGGACAGGCGATACGCAGTATTTT. This gives the protein CASSLGRTGDTQYF.

This chain joins TRBV5-4 and TRBJ2-5, with D perhaps given as TRBD1 or TRBD2 (6 bases each). CDR1 and CDR2 from the germline V gene are SGHNT and YYREEE (reference sequence). V gave up 0 bases and J gave up 13 bases, with 19 bases separating them. The CDR3 has 14 residues. In DNA form, the CDR3 reads TGTGCCAGCAGCTTGGAGGTGTCGGGGGACACCGCGTACTTC. This codes for CASSLEVSGDTAYF.

This clonotype was seen repeatedly, ten times or more. The CDR3 DNA sequence: TGTGCCAGCAGCTATGGACAAAGTGGGTATGGCTACACCTTC. Translation gives CASSYGQSGYGYTF. V usage is TRBV7-9 and J usage is TRBJ1-2; the D gene is possibly TRBD1 (5 bases). V lost 4 bases and J 5 bases, leaving 14 bases between the germline ends. The CDR3 length is 14 residues. CDR1 is SEHNR, CDR2 FQNEAQ, per germline (reference sequence).

With respect to this clonotype: A much larger clone sits a single nucleotide away, making a read error possible. The rearrangement joins TRBV11-2 to TRBJ2-7; no definite D call. CDR1 is SGHAT, CDR2 FQNNGV, per germline. The CDR3 is 16 residues long. V was cut by 6 bases and J by 2 bases, with 20 bases left in between. CDR3 coding DNA: TGTGCCAGCAGTACACCGGCCGCGACTCCCGCCTACGAGCAGTACTTC. Translated, it gives CASSTPAATPAYEQYF.

This chain links TRBV5-1 with TRBJ2-1, with 10 bases matching TRBD1. The CDR3 has 18 residues. The trim removed 4 bases at V and 2 bases at J, leaving 12 bases unmatched. Germline V gives CDR1 SGHRS, CDR2 YFSETQ. The CDR3 region has the DNA TGCGCCAGCAGCCCAGACTCTCGGACAGGGGGGACCTACAATGAGCAGTTCTTC. Translating it yields CASSPDSRTGGTYNEQFF.

This clonotype came up many times. V and J are TRBV7-9 and TRBJ2-3; D remains ambiguous. Per germline, CDR1 SEHNR and CDR2 FQNEAQ (reference sequence). Trimming took off 5 bases at V and 3 bases at J, with 15 bases between the two ends. This CDR3 has 15 residues. CDR3 amino acids: CASSHPDIYTDTQYF. DNA for the CDR3: TGTGCCAGCAGCCACCCGGATATCTATACAGATACGCAGTATTTT.

V and J are TRBV7-7 and TRBJ2-1, with 8 nucleotides matching TRBD2. The CDR3 runs to 16 residues. J lost 3 bases, V lost 1 base, and 5 bases had no gene match. CDR1 is SSHAT and CDR2 is FNYEAQ in the germline V gene (reference sequence). DNA of the CDR3: TGTGCCAGCAGCTTAGTCGGGGGGGGCCTCTACAATGAGCAGTTCTTC. It encodes CASSLVGGGLYNEQFF.

The chain recombines TRBV20-1 with TRBJ2-5, with a weak D call TRBD1 (6 bases). CDR3 size: 15 residues. The V and J ends lost 0 bases and 2 bases respectively, with 13 bases between them. Germline loops: CDR1 DFQATT, CDR2 SNEGSKA (reference sequence). The CDR3 coding sequence is TGCAGTGCTAGAGATCAATCTACAGGGCAAGAGACCCAGTACTTC. This sequence encodes CSARDQSTGQETQYF.

V usage is TRBV7-2 and J usage is TRBJ1-2; tentative D call: TRBD1 (5 bases). V lost 3 bases and J lost 10, with 18 bases in between. Looked up from germline, CDR1 is SGHTA and CDR2 is FQGNSA. This CDR3 has 14 residues. CDR3 DNA: TGTGCCAGCAGCTTTCTGGGACGCCACGTTCCCTACACCTTC. Encoded protein: CASSFLGRHVPYTF.

CDR3 in DNA: TGTGCCAGCACCGAAACTATGAGCACCGGGGAGCTGTTTTTT. Residues: CASTETMSTGELFF. V is TRBV6-2 or TRBV6-3 and J is TRBJ2-2; no definite D call. Germline V gives CDR1 MNHEY, CDR2 SVGEGT. V was trimmed by 7 bases and J by 4 bases, leaving 13 bases between them. The CDR3 runs 14 residues.

This chain joins TRBV7-8 and TRBJ1-5, with D hard to call. Trimming took off 1 base at V and 9 bases at J, with 4 bases between the two ends. The CDR3 loop spans 11 amino acids. Germline CDR1 SGHVS, CDR2 FQNEAQ. The CDR3 loop is CASSLEGPQHF. For the CDR3, the DNA is TGTGCCAGCAGCTTAGAAGGGCCCCAGCATTTT.

Comment on this clonotype: The CDR3 does not end in the conserved phenylalanine or tryptophan, so this is likely a read error. The rearrangement joins TRBV20-1 to TRBJ1-5; 7 bases agree with TRBD1. Germline V CDR1 and CDR2: DFQATT, SNEGSKA (reference sequence). This CDR3 region has 14 residues. V dropped 6 bases and J dropped 5; count of bases not matched to a gene: 10. The CDR3 reads CSAPKTGNDQPQHL. The CDR3 DNA follows: TGCAGTGCCCCTAAGACAGGGAATGATCAGCCCCAGCATCTT.

The chain combines TRBV12-3 or TRBV12-4 with TRBJ1-5, with a tentative D call TRBD1 (5 bases). This CDR3 has 16 residues. V was shortened by 8 bases and J by 0 bases, with 17 bases between the two germline ends. The CDR3 spells CASALTEPYSNQPQHF. The CDR3 region has the DNA TGTGCCAGCGCTCTGACAGAACCCTATAGCAATCAGCCCCAGCATTTT.

The chain recombines TRBV5-1 with TRBJ2-7, with D tentatively TRBD2 (6 bases). The CDR3 consists of 15 residues. Germline CDR1 SGHRS, CDR2 YFSETQ. With 4 bases removed from V and 0 bases from J, the gap between germline ends came to 14 bases. CDR3 DNA: TGCGCCAGCAGCATCCGGGACGGGAGCTCCTACGAGCAGTACTTC. Translated, it gives CASSIRDGSSYEQYF. Drawing the rest from reference TRBV5-1 and TRBJ2-7, the complete variable domain is KAGVTQTPRYLIKTRGQQVTLSCSPISGHRSVSWYQQTPGQGLQFLFEYFSETQRNKGNFPGRFSGRQFSNSRSEMNVSTLELGDSALYLCASSIRDGSSYEQYFGPGTRLTVT.

V gene TRBV7-9 combines with J gene TRBJ2-3, with a possible D match to TRBD2 (6 bases). The CDR3 totals 14 residues. The V and J ends lost 3 bases and 3 bases respectively, with 10 bases between them. Per germline, CDR1 SEHNR and CDR2 FQNEAQ (reference sequence). In DNA, the CDR3 is TGTGCCAGCAGCTTCAGGCGGGGTACAGATACGCAGTATTTT. This encodes CASSFRRGTDTQYF. Based on the CDR3 plus reference TRBV7-9 and TRBJ2-3, the full variable domain is DTGVSQNPRHKITKRGQNVTFRCDPISEHNRLYWYRQTLGQGPEFLTYFQNEAQLEKSRLLSDRFSAERPKGSFSTLEIQRTEQGDSAMYLCASSFRRGTDTQYFGPGTRLTVL.

V gene TRBV19 combines with J gene TRBJ2-7, with 9 nucleotides matching TRBD2. The germline CDR1 and CDR2 sequences are LNHDA and SQIVND (reference sequence). The CDR3 is 15 amino acids. Trimming removed 1 base from V and 4 bases from J; junction bases left unmatched: 5. The CDR3, as DNA: TGTGCCAGTAGTATAGCTAGCGGGATACGGTACGAGCAGTACTTC. Its translation is CASSIASGIRYEQYF.